The source of this T cell receptor beta chain is a study of regulatory and conventional T cells in RAG deficiency. Blood CD4+ CD25-low CD127-high conventional T cells supplied the genomic DNA template. This CDR3 spans 15 amino acids. Between the trimmed V and J ends, which lost 4 bases and 1 base, there was a span of 11 bases. Germline V gene lookup returns CDR1 SGDLS and CDR2 YYNGEE. Using immunoSEQ multiplex PCR, the repertoire was profiled, and TCRdb retains in-frame clones only, with some absent. The table shows about 46,000 clones, with over 80% occurring only once. Concerning this clone: Antigen unknown.

Study-level findings and limits: Shannon entropy was markedly lower and Simpson indices higher in RAG-deficient patients than control T-cell subsets. Sorted Omenn CD25-high CD127-low cells may not be bona fide Tregs. Patient subsets had shorter CDR3s; Omenn Treg-Tconv overlap exceeded 85%.

This sample also belongs to another study, concerning regulatory T cells. According to that study: Primers: 52 TRBV forward and 13 TRBJ reverse.

This clonotype was sampled from a human donor in good health. The material sequenced was CD4+ effector T cells sorted from blood. V gene TRBV9 combines with J gene TRBJ2-2; D is uncertain. The CDR3 region has the DNA TGTGCCAGCAGCCCCCTACTACAGAACACCGGGGAGCTGTTTTTT. Amino acid sequence: CASSPLLQNTGELFF.